Listed below are T cell receptor beta chains from one sample, sequenced in a study of shared clonotypes between healthy human individuals. The method was immunoSEQ multiplex PCR; TCRdb's version includes in-frame clones alone and lacks a portion of them. The sample includes over a million clones, 75% of them seen just once. The sequencing sample was made of memory CD4+ T cells sorted from blood. These receptors were obtained from a man aged 18-30 years in good health. CDR3s include the opening cysteine and the closing phenylalanine or tryptophan. The order of the fields is D gene, clone size, V gene, J gene, CDR3 protein, CDR3 DNA. A D gene is named only where the DNA matches it firmly. Clone size is shown for a subset of rows, as once, few, many or a class of expanded clone.

>.|.|TRBV6-1|TRBJ1-3
CASSDWYDDTIYF
TGTGCCAGCAGTGACTGGTATGATGACACCATATATTTT
>TRBD2|.|TRBV10-1|TRBJ2-2
CASSGLENTGELFF
TGCGCCAGCTCGGGACTAGAGAACACCGGGGAGCTGTTTTTT
>.|.|TRBV5-1|TRBJ2-7
CASSPPAVNEQYF
TGCGCCAGCAGCCCCCCCGCGGTTAATGAGCAGTACTTC
>TRBD2|.|TRBV2|TRBJ2-5
CASSVGGSKETQYF
TGTGCCAGCAGTGTGGGGGGGAGTAAAGAGACCCAGTACTTC
>TRBD2|few|TRBV10-2|TRBJ2-1
CASSESSGRINEQFF
TGCGCCAGCAGTGAGTCTAGCGGGAGAATAAATGAGCAGTTCTTC
>TRBD1|few|TRBV18|TRBJ2-7
CASSVGTDYEQYF
TGTGCCAGCTCAGTTGGGACAGACTACGAGCAGTACTTC
>.|.|TRBV19|TRBJ2-2
CASSISLGQVPGGELFF
TGTGCCAGTAGTATTTCCTTGGGGCAGGTTCCCGGCGGGGAGCTGTTTTTT
>.|.|TRBV28|TRBJ1-2
CASSLGANYGYTF
TGTGCCAGCAGTTTAGGGGCCAACTATGGCTACACCTTC
>TRBD2|few|TRBV5-4|TRBJ2-3
CASSLPILAGGPSTDTQYF
TGTGCCAGCAGCTTACCTATCCTAGCGGGGGGGCCTAGCACAGATACGCAGTATTTT
>.|.|TRBV28|TRBJ1-2
CASSTTESLYGYTF
TGTGCCAGCAGTACGACAGAATCACTCTATGGCTACACCTTC
>TRBD2|.|TRBV28|TRBJ2-1
CASSLPGGGPYNEQFF
TGTGCCAGCAGTTTACCCGGCGGGGGTCCCTACAATGAGCAGTTCTTC
>TRBD1|once|TRBV30|TRBJ1-6
CAGRGQGNSPLHF
TGTGCTGGGAGGGGACAGGGAAATTCACCCCTCCACTTT
>.|.|TRBV19|TRBJ2-4
CASSLRQAPYIQYF
TGTGCCAGTAGTCTAAGACAGGCCCCTTACATTCAGTACTTC
>TRBD1|.|TRBV5-1|TRBJ2-1
CASRKQGADNEQFF
TGCGCCAGCCGAAAACAGGGGGCGGACAATGAGCAGTTCTTC
>.|few|TRBV28|TRBJ1-1
CASRPTAMNTEAFF
TGTGCCAGCAGACCGACAGCCATGAACACTGAAGCTTTCTTT
>.|.|TRBV27|TRBJ2-7
CASSLRATYEQYF
TGTGCCAGCAGCTTGCGGGCTACGTACGAGCAGTACTTC
>.|.|TRBV9|TRBJ2-3
CASSSAGTFGTDTQYF
TGTGCCAGCAGCTCCGCCGGGACTTTCGGGACAGATACGCAGTATTTT
>TRBD1|once|TRBV2|TRBJ2-3
CASSEGQTTQYF
TGTGCCAGCAGTGAGGGACAGACTACGCAGTATTTT
>.|once|TRBV5-1|TRBJ2-2
CASSFGQHNTGELFF
TGCGCCAGCAGCTTCGGGCAGCATAACACCGGGGAGCTGTTTTTT
>.|.|TRBV10-3|TRBJ2-1
CATDAGRAHEQFF
TGTGCCACCGACGCCGGTAGGGCCCATGAGCAGTTCTTC
>.|few|TRBV10-3|TRBJ1-6
CAISEGYSPLHF
TGTGCCATCAGTGAGGGGTATTCACCCCTCCACTTT
>.|once|TRBV2|TRBJ2-2
CASRSGTSGLTGELFF
TGTGCCAGCAGGTCCGGGACATCGGGTCTCACCGGGGAGCTGTTTTTT
>.|.|TRBV2|TRBJ1-1
CASTLGEKSEAFF
TGTGCCAGCACCCTGGGAGAGAAGAGTGAAGCTTTCTTT
>TRBD1|.|TRBV5-1|TRBJ2-5
CASSLSGGPQYF
TGCGCCAGCAGCTTGTCAGGGGGACCCCAGTACTTC
>.|few|TRBV6-1|TRBJ1-5
CASSDVPYNQPQHF
TGTGCCAGCAGTGACGTTCCGTACAATCAGCCCCAGCATTTT
>.|.|TRBV25-1|TRBJ1-2
CASFHTGYTF
TGTGCCAGCTTTCACACGGGCTACACCTTC
>TRBD1|.|TRBV7-9|TRBJ1-4
CASSLGTGGSEKLFF
TGTGCCAGCAGCTTAGGGACAGGGGGATCTGAAAAACTGTTTTTT
>.|.|TRBV11-1|TRBJ2-5
CASRRGAASGQETQYF
TGTGCCAGCAGGAGGGGGGCGGCTAGCGGACAAGAGACCCAGTACTTC
>.|.|TRBV9|TRBJ1-3
CASSVGPSGPDGNTIYF
TGTGCCAGCAGCGTAGGGCCCTCGGGGCCGGATGGAAACACCATATATTTT
>.|once|TRBV2|TRBJ1-1
CASRTRGANTEAFF
TGTGCCAGCAGGACCCGGGGGGCGAACACTGAAGCTTTCTTT
>.|.|TRBV5-4|TRBJ2-1
CASSPPSADEQFF
TGTGCCAGCAGCCCCCCTAGCGCGGATGAGCAGTTCTTC
>.|.|TRBV27|TRBJ1-6
CASSPRGGGSSYNSPLHF
TGTGCCAGCAGCCCTCGGGGCGGGGGGAGCTCCTATAATTCACCCCTCCACTTT
>TRBD2|once|TRBV27|TRBJ2-7
CASSSFPGLAYEQYF
TGTGCCAGCAGTTCCTTCCCGGGACTAGCGTACGAGCAGTACTTC
>.|.|TRBV7-9|TRBJ1-2
CASSLNSAENYGYTF
TGTGCCAGCAGCTTAAATTCCGCTGAAAACTATGGCTACACCTTC
>TRBD2|.|TRBV5-1|TRBJ2-3
CASSTIAGDITDTQYF
TGCGCCAGCAGTACCATAGCGGGGGACATCACAGATACGCAGTATTTT
>.|.|TRBV4-3|TRBJ1-3
CASSQEASSGNTIYF
TGCGCCAGCAGCCAAGAGGCCAGCTCTGGAAACACCATATATTTT
>.|once|TRBV12-5|TRBJ2-3
CASGLQGPLSTDTQYF
TGTGCTAGTGGTTTGCAAGGGCCCCTAAGCACAGATACGCAGTATTTT
>.|.|TRBV18|TRBJ2-5
CASSPPDRPPTQYF
TGTGCCAGCTCACCACCCGATCGGCCGCCGACCCAGTACTTC
>.|.|TRBV28|TRBJ1-2
CASRPDGNNYGYTF
TGTGCCAGCAGACCAGACGGGAATAACTATGGCTACACCTTC
>.|.|TRBV4-3|TRBJ1-2
CASSRSLPGAANEYGYTF
TGCGCCAGCAGCCGTAGTCTTCCTGGTGCCGCGAATGAATATGGCTACACCTTC
>TRBD1|many|TRBV9|TRBJ2-2
CASSVWDRGPGELFF
TGTGCCAGCAGCGTATGGGACAGGGGCCCCGGGGAGCTGTTTTTT
>TRBD1|few|TRBV6-1|TRBJ2-7
CATRTGLESYEQYF
TGTGCCACCAGGACAGGGCTTGAGTCCTACGAGCAGTACTTC
>.|few|TRBV5-1|TRBJ2-5
CASSRGDGRGRETQYF
TGCGCCAGCAGCCGAGGGGACGGGCGAGGAAGGGAGACCCAGTACTTC